This record looks at one TCR beta chain sequence and its context. Its antigen has not been determined. No clone much larger than this one lies a single base away; base qualities are absent. The data were taken from a study of blood T cell repertoires in COVID-19 (dated by TCRdb to about 2020). In terms of the full investigation: The collaborator samples originated in the United States, Italy and Spain and spanned the acute and convalescent phases of COVID-19. Nearly every sample came with metadata listing a de-identified subject ID, COVID-19 status, age in years and sex. Samples came from the ongoing ImmuneRACE study (first 160 participants) plus 1,254 subjects from 6 global collaborators. The material from the prospective study consisted of cDNA or gDNA derived from T cells, B-cell-depleted T cells, or PBMCs. Where available, HLA class I and class II types were obtained from metadata supplied by the sample provider rather than from assay-based typing. Subjects who had been exposed to COVID-19, were actively infected with it, or had recovered from it provided the deeply sampled blood TCRbeta repertoires that made up the dataset. The repertoires were released in a freely available public database intended as a resource for research on the immune response to SARS-CoV-2.

Results the study describes overall, beyond this receptor: Clinical and demographic metadata were provided uncurated, with the amount varying by source and participant.

The immunoSEQ Assay, a bias-controlled multiplex PCR, was used to amplify TCRbeta CDR3 regions from genomic DNA. For the original study's pipeline: Nucleated cell counts per sample were estimated from amplification of reference gene primers within the assay. To quantify the absolute abundance of each unique TCRbeta CDR3 rearrangement, sequence reads were collapsed and filtered. Productive Simpson clonality was computed per sample as the square root of Simpson's diversity index over productive rearrangements. The clones in this table, taken by TCRdb from immuneACCESS, are in-frame only. Not every clone is retained; where verified, under half of the shortfall comes from an unresolved V gene, and the cause of the rest is unknown. V and J calls and clone size are copied from that table; D and trimming were computed from the DNA. This sample gives fewer than 250,000 clones in total; over 80% of them show up just once. About 7.8% of the sample lies in the top ten.

One collaborating source in Seattle enrolled patients while the patients were actively infected and followed the patients over time throughout the course of disease. The collaborating institutions used their own protocols to collect whole blood in K2EDTA tubes. For TCRbeta analysis, collaborators shipped samples in one of three forms: frozen whole blood, isolated PBMCs, or DNA extracted from either of those sample types. The sequencing sample was made of peripheral blood. This clonotype originated in an older woman with COVID-19, enrolled during active disease.

The DNA sequence is given as TGTGCCAGCAGCCGCAGACAGGGGATAGACGAGCAGTTCTTC. This gives the protein CASSRRQGIDEQFF. The V gene is TRBV11-3 and the J gene is TRBJ2-1, with 8 middle bases fitting TRBD1. Unmatched junction bases come to 10, with V trimmed by 5 bases and J by 10 bases. The CDR3 holds 14 amino acids from the cysteine to the phenylalanine. CDR3 DNA is the only sequence kept; it has 42 bases, read in frame from the first base. From a lookup of the germline V gene, CDR1 and CDR2 are SGHNT and YENEEA.